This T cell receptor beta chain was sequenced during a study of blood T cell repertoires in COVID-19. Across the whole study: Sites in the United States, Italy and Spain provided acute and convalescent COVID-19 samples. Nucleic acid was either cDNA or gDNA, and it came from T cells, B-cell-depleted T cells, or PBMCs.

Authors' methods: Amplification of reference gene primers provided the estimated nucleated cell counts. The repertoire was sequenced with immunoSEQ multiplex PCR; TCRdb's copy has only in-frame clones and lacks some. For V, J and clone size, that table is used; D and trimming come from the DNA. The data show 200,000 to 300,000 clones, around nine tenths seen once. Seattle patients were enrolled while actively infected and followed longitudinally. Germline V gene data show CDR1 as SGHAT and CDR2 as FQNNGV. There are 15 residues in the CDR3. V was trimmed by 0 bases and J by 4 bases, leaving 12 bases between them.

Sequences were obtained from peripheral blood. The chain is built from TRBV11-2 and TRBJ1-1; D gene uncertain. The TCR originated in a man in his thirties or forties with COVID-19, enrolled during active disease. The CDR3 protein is CASSLEAVMGTEAFF. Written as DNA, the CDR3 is TGTGCCAGCAGCTTAGAAGCGGTCATGGGCACTGAAGCTTTCTTT. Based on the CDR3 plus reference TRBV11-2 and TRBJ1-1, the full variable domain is EAGVAQSPRYKIIEKRQSVAFWCNPISGHATLYWYQQILGQGPKLLIQFQNNGVVDDSQLPKDRFSAERLKGVDSTLKIQPAKLEDSAVYLCASSLEAVMGTEAFFGQGTRLTVV.